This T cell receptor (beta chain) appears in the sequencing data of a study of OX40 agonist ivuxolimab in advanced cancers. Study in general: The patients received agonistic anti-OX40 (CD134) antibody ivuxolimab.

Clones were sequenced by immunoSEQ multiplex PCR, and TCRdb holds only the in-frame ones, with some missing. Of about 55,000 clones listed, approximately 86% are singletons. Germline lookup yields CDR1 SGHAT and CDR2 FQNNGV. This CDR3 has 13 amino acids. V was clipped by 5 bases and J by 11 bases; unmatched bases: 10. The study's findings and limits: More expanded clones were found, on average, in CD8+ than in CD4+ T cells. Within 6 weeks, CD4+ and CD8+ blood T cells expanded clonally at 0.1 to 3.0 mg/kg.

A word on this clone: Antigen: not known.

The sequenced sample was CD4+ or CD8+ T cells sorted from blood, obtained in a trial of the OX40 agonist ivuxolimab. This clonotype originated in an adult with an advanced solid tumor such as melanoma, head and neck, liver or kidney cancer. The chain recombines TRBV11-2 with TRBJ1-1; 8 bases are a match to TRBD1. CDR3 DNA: TGTGCCAGCAGCCAACCGGGACAGGCGGGGGCTTTCTTT. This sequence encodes CASSQPGQAGAFF.